Listed below are T cell receptor beta chains from one sample, sequenced in a study of OX40 agonist ivuxolimab in advanced cancers. The data were produced by immunoSEQ multiplex PCR, yet TCRdb's version contains in-frame clones alone and is incomplete. The sample lists under 6,000 clones; over 60% were seen once. Sample: CD4+ or CD8+ T cells sorted from blood, taken in a trial of the OX40 agonist ivuxolimab. The source of these receptors is an adult with an advanced solid tumor such as melanoma, head and neck, liver or kidney cancer. Both conserved end residues are part of each CDR3. The D gene is left open where the match is weak. Clone size is stated in some rows and not others, as once, few, many or a class when expanded.

V,size,D,J,DNA,CDR3
TRBV2,.,.,TRBJ2-6,TGTGCCAGCGGTCTCCCAGGACTCTCTTCGGGGGCCAACGTCCTGACTTTC,CASGLPGLSSGANVLTF
TRBV7-9,.,TRBD1,TRBJ2-1,TGTGCCAGCAGCCAACAGGGGGCTATTACCTTTGAGCAGTTCTTC,CASSQQGAITFEQFF
TRBV5-1,.,.,TRBJ2-1,TGCGCCAGCAGCCTACCGACAGGAGAATATACTGCGGACAATGAGCAGTTCTTC,CASSLPTGEYTADNEQFF
TRBV28,.,.,TRBJ1-2,TGTGCCAGCAGTTTCACGGGGGCGCGCGGCTACACCTTC,CASSFTGARGYTF
TRBV6-5,once,.,TRBJ1-2,TGTGCCAGCAGTGAAGTGGCTCAGGCTCATGGCTACACCTTC,CASSEVAQAHGYTF
TRBV5-5,.,.,TRBJ2-7,TGTGCCAGCAGCCCGGGACGGCAATACGAGCAGTACTTC,CASSPGRQYEQYF
TRBV9,many,.,TRBJ1-1,TGTGCCAGCAGCGCCCAGCGGGGGGGGAACACTGAAGCTTTCTTT,CASSAQRGGNTEAFF
TRBV27,.,TRBD1,TRBJ1-2,TGTGCCAGCAGGGGGACAGGGGCTGGCTACACCTTC,CASRGTGAGYTF
TRBV6-5,.,.,TRBJ2-7,TGTGCCAGCAGTTACGGACAACCCTACGAGCAGTACTTC,CASSYGQPYEQYF
TRBV10-3,.,TRBD1,TRBJ2-7,TGTGCCATCAGGGGACAGGGCTACGAGCAGTACTTC,CAIRGQGYEQYF
TRBV12-5,few,.,TRBJ1-5,TGTGCTAGTGGTTTGGGATCTTTGGGGAGTCAGCCCCAGCATTTT,CASGLGSLGSQPQHF
TRBV11-1,.,.,TRBJ1-1,TGTGCCAGCAGCTTAACCTCGGGCGCTGAAGCTTTCTTT,CASSLTSGAEAFF
TRBV28,.,TRBD1,TRBJ1-2,TGTGCCAGCAGTTCCCAGACAGGGATCTATGGCTACACCTTC,CASSSQTGIYGYTF
TRBV6-1,.,.,TRBJ1-2,TGTGCCAGCAGTGACATTGGGACCGGGAGCTATGGCTACACCTTC,CASSDIGTGSYGYTF
TRBV19,few,TRBD1,TRBJ1-1,TGTGCCAGTAGTAGTGAAGGGGGCTGGACTGAAGCTTTCTTT,CASSSEGGWTEAFF
TRBV7-9,medium-sized,.,TRBJ1-3,TGTGCCAGCAGCCCCCCGAATCGACAGGTTGGAAACACCATATATTTT,CASSPPNRQVGNTIYF
TRBV29-1,.,.,TRBJ1-2,TGCAGCGTTCGGGACGGACCCTACACCTTC,CSVRDGPYTF
TRBV28,once,TRBD2,TRBJ2-1,TGTGCCAGCAGTTTCCAGCGGGGGGGGCCTTCGGCCAATGAGCAGTTCTTC,CASSFQRGGPSANEQFF
TRBV19,once,.,TRBJ2-2,TGTGCCAGTACAAGATATGCAGGGGAGGCCGGGGAGCTGTTTTTT,CASTRYAGEAGELFF
TRBV11-1,.,.,TRBJ1-1,TGTGCCAGCAGCGCTCCCGGACAGCTCCAGAACACTGAAGCTTTCTTT,CASSAPGQLQNTEAFF
TRBV19,once,.,TRBJ1-1,TGTGCCAGTAGTCTTCCGACGAGGCCTCTGAACACTGAAGCTTTCTTT,CASSLPTRPLNTEAFF
TRBV5-3,.,.,TRBJ1-1,TGCGCCAGCGCCTCACAGAGGAACACTGAAGCTTTCTTT,CASASQRNTEAFF
TRBV9,.,.,TRBJ1-2,TGTGCCAGCAGCGTAGGAAGGAATGGCTACACCTTC,CASSVGRNGYTF
TRBV6-5,.,TRBD2,TRBJ2-3,TGTGCCAGCCAGGGACTAGCGGGAAATACGCAGTATTTT,CASQGLAGNTQYF
TRBV7-9,.,.,TRBJ1-4,TGTGCCAGCAGCTTAGGGGGGACATTTGAAAAACTGTTTTTT,CASSLGGTFEKLFF
TRBV20-1,.,.,TRBJ2-5,TGCAGTGGGTGGTTCCAAGAGACCCAGTACTTC,CSGWFQETQYF
TRBV19,.,.,TRBJ1-1,TGTGCCATCCAGGCGGGGAACACTGAAGCTTTCTTT,CAIQAGNTEAFF
TRBV13,.,.,TRBJ1-4,TGTGCCAGCAGCCCAGGTCCGAACGATGAAAAACTGTTTTTT,CASSPGPNDEKLFF
TRBV27,.,.,TRBJ1-5,TGTGCCAGCAGGCCCGCTGGACAGCCCCAGCATTTT,CASRPAGQPQHF
TRBV5-6,few,.,TRBJ2-5,TGTGCCAGCAGCTTTCGGCCCCAAGAGACCCAGTACTTC,CASSFRPQETQYF
TRBV11-1,.,TRBD1,TRBJ1-2,TGTGCCAGCAGCAGTGCTTCCGGGACAGAGGGCTATGGCTACACCTTC,CASSSASGTEGYGYTF
TRBV6-6,.,.,TRBJ2-3,TGTGCCAGCAGTTCATGGGTTCTCACAGATACGCAGTATTTT,CASSSWVLTDTQYF
TRBV28,.,.,TRBJ1-3,TGTGCCAGCAGTTTGGACAGTACTTCTGGAAACACCATATATTTT,CASSLDSTSGNTIYF
TRBV12-2,.,.,TRBJ2-1,TGTGCAAGTCGCTTAGGGGTTGAGCGGGGAAACAATGAGCAGTTCTTC,CASRLGVERGNNEQFF
TRBV9,.,TRBD1,TRBJ1-2,TGTGCCAGCAGCGGGACAGGGAACTATGGCTACACCTTC,CASSGTGNYGYTF
TRBV27,.,.,TRBJ1-5,TGTGCCAGCAGCTTATGGGGCGGGACGATGAGTGATCAGCCCCAGCATTTT,CASSLWGGTMSDQPQHF
TRBV2,.,.,TRBJ1-1,TGTGCCAGCAGTGTTTCGGATAAAGCTTTCTTT,CASSVSDKAFF
TRBV2,many,.,TRBJ1-2,TGTGCCAGCATGTCGGACCATGGCTACACCTTC,CASMSDHGYTF
TRBV9,.,.,TRBJ2-7,TGTGCCAGCAGCGTGGGGGGCAGCTCCTACGAGCAGTACTTC,CASSVGGSSYEQYF
TRBV19,.,.,TRBJ2-3,TGTGCCAGTACCAAGGGGCAGTACACAGATACGCAGTATTTT,CASTKGQYTDTQYF
TRBV9,few,.,TRBJ1-2,TGTGCCAGCAGCCCCACAGGGCGGACTTATGGCTACACCTTC,CASSPTGRTYGYTF
TRBV12-5,.,.,TRBJ2-6,TGTGCTAGTGGTGTAACGGGTGCAGGACAAAGTCGGGCCAACGTCCTGACTTTC,CASGVTGAGQSRANVLTF
TRBV19,.,.,TRBJ1-2,TGTGCCAGTTCCCCGGCGCATCTTAACTATGGCTACACCTTC,CASSPAHLNYGYTF
TRBV28,.,TRBD1,TRBJ2-3,TGTGCCAGCAGTTTATCCCAGGGGGCGGATGGTCACACAGATACGCAGTATTTT,CASSLSQGADGHTDTQYF
TRBV9,.,.,TRBJ2-5,TGTGCCAGCGGAAATAGTAACAGTCAAGAGACCCAGTACTTC,CASGNSNSQETQYF
TRBV9,.,.,TRBJ2-1,TGTGCCAGCAGCAACACAGGATTCAATGAGCAGTTCTTC,CASSNTGFNEQFF
TRBV7-2,.,.,TRBJ2-5,TGTGCCAGCAGCTTATACGGGGGCTTCCAAGAGACCCAGTACTTC,CASSLYGGFQETQYF
TRBV6-5,once,.,TRBJ2-7,TGTGCCAGCAGTTATCTAGGAGGAAGAACAGGAGAGCAGTACTTC,CASSYLGGRTGEQYF
TRBV5-1,.,TRBD1,TRBJ1-1,TGCGCCAGCAGCAGCCGACAGGGGGCGAACACTGAAGCTTTCTTT,CASSSRQGANTEAFF
TRBV4-3,.,TRBD2,TRBJ2-1,TGCGCCAGCAGCCAAGATTGGGCTAGCGGGGGTTATGGGAATGAGCAGTTCTTC,CASSQDWASGGYGNEQFF
TRBV6-1,.,TRBD1,TRBJ2-7,TGTGCCACCTTGGGGACAGGGCTCAACGAGCAGTACTTC,CATLGTGLNEQYF
TRBV9,.,.,TRBJ2-7,TGTGCCAGCAGCGTAGTGCCCCTCTCGGGTACCCACGAGCAGTACTTC,CASSVVPLSGTHEQYF
TRBV11-1,.,.,TRBJ1-2,TGTGCCAGCAGCCTTACGGACAGCCATAACTATGGCTACACCTTC,CASSLTDSHNYGYTF
TRBV9,once,.,TRBJ1-1,TGTGCCAGCAGCTCCAGGACGGGGATGAACACTGAAGCTTTCTTT,CASSSRTGMNTEAFF